This TCR beta chain was sequenced for a study of CD4 T cells in relation to SARS-CoV-2 and coronaviruses (dated by TCRdb to the early 2020s). Looking at the study overall: In the ViraFEST assay, PBMCs were cultured with antigen for under 13 days, after which TCR beta CDR3s were sequenced to identify antigen-specific clonal expansions. An HIV-1 Nef peptide pool or a culture without peptide was used as the negative reference condition. Patient-derived lymphoblastoid cell lines were used to map the HLA restriction of shared crossreactive spike epitopes. At the level of individual TCR clonotypes, the study measured memory CD4+ T cell crossreactivity between SARS-CoV-2 spike protein and common cold coronavirus spike proteins. The Adaptive Biotechnologies TCR-sequencing kit was used to sequence samples from a few pre-COVID donors and the naive versus memory experiments, whereas other data were Illumina-based. For other donors in the study, expansion assays were sequenced with a different, Illumina-based TCR-beta assay. Paper-wide results and their limitations: Around three fifths of donors had memory CD4+ clonotypes that crossrecognized SARS-CoV-2 and at least one common cold coronavirus spike. Significantly weaker SARS-CoV-2-driven expansion was shown by crossreactive clones than by monoreactive clones, consistent with antigenic imprinting. The study was constrained by small numbers of patients and of tested TCRs. Pre-pandemic and post-infection samples were not both contributed by any donor, so tracing of the source of pre-existing responses was limited. Crossreactivity analysis centred on spike protein, so crossreactivity against other viral proteins was not assessed.

Libraries were made using the immunoSEQ multiplex PCR assay. For the original study's pipeline: During preprocessing, nonproductive sequences were discarded, as were any CDR3s that did not begin with C, did not end with F or W, or were shorter than 7 amino acids. The MANAFEST web app was used to call antigen-specific clonotypes on the basis of expansion compared with the reference and with other culture wells. A clone was considered positive if the clone showed significant expansion compared with the reference culture in 2 of 3 replicate wells at an FDR below 0.05. For a clone to be considered positive, significant expansion relative to all other tandem wells and an odds ratio above 5 were also required. Pairwise Levenshtein distance, computed with the stringdist R package after three terminal residues were trimmed from each end, was used as the measure of CDR3 homology. In its TCRdb copy, this immuneACCESS table keeps in-frame sequences only and misses some clones. Where compared with another copy, unresolved V genes explain less than half of these, and the others have no known cause. The D gene and trimming were derived from the DNA, and the V and J assignments and clone size from that table. The sample has around 25,000 clones on record, 76% of them singletons. The ten largest clones capture 29% of the sample.

CD4+ T cells from unexposed donors were collected before the COVID-19 pandemic (2011-2018). The EasySep CD4+ T cell isolation kit was used to isolate CD4+ T cells once the cultures had run for more than 8 days. Unexposed donor CD4+ T cells were tested for reactivity to SARS-CoV-2 S and N and four common cold coronavirus spike pools, as cell number allowed. Around 1.9 million PBMCs per well were cultured in IMDM with approximately 5% human AB serum and 8.5 to 10 IU/ml IL-2. Half of the culture medium was replaced with fresh IL-2-containing medium on days 3 and 7. Each peptide culture condition was generally run in triplicate replicate wells. The leukapheresis product used for the unexposed donors was purchased from a commercial source. Ficoll-Paque PLUS gradient centrifugation was used to isolate PBMCs from leukapheresis product or whole blood. PBMCs were either used fresh in the expansion assay or cryopreserved at -140 degrees C. The QIAamp Micro DNA Kit was used to extract genomic DNA from the CD4+ T cells.

Worth noting for this clone: What this receptor recognizes is not known. The input lacks base qualities; no much larger clone sits a single base away.

The germline V end is reduced by 5 bases and the J end by 3 bases; junction bases left unmatched: 10. Sequences SGHVS (CDR1) and FNYEAQ (CDR2) are obtained from the germline V gene. The CDR3, cysteine through phenylalanine, is 15 amino acids long. This entry keeps only the CDR3 DNA: 45 bases, framed from base 1. In this chain, TRBV7-6 is recombined with TRBJ2-7, with TRBD1 identical over 7 junction bases. This clonotype was obtained from a human donor in good health. Sample: CD4+ T cells from PBMCs, cultured in vitro. The nucleotide sequence reads as follows: TGTGCCAGCAGCACAACTAACAGGGGTCGCTACGAGCAGTACTTC. Its protein is CASSTTNRGRYEQYF. When the CDR3 is completed using the reference TRBV7-6 and TRBJ2-7 genes on either side, the full variable domain is GAGVSQSPRYKVTKRGQDVALRCDPISGHVSLYWYRQALGQGPEFLTYFNYEAQQDKSGLPNDRFSAERPEGSISTLTIQRTEQRDSAMYRCASSTTNRGRYEQYFGPGTRLTVT.